These T cell receptor beta chains were read from a single sample in a study of cytomegalovirus exposure and HLA in healthy donors. This table comes from immunoSEQ multiplex PCR, and its TCRdb copy is limited to in-frame clones, with some not included. The sample lists 90,000 to 120,000 clones; approximately 85% were seen once. The sample taken for sequencing was PBMCs. The origin of the receptors is a woman in her late teens or twenties in good health and CMV-seronegative. CDR3s include the opening cysteine and the closing phenylalanine or tryptophan. Fields, in order: J gene, D gene, V gene, clone size, CDR3 DNA, CDR3 protein. D genes are given only for firm matches. The size entry is marked missing in some rows and otherwise reads once, few, many or a size class.

TRBJ1-1 | - | TRBV6-5 | - | TGTGCCAGCAGTTACGGGGGCGGGAACACTGAAGCTTTCTTT | CASSYGGGNTEAFF
TRBJ2-1 | - | TRBV25-1 | - | TGTGCCAGCAGTGATTCCGCCCCGGGACAAAGCTCCTACAATGAGCAGTTCTTC | CASSDSAPGQSSYNEQFF
TRBJ1-5 | - | TRBV5-6 | - | TGTGCCAGCAGCTTCGATGGGGGGATGACGAATCAGCCCCAGCATTTT | CASSFDGGMTNQPQHF
TRBJ1-1 | - | TRBV20-1 | - | TGCAGTGCTAGAGGGCAGGAGGATTTCTTT | CSARGQEDFF
TRBJ1-1 | TRBD1 | TRBV7-8 | - | TGTGCCAGCAGCCCCGGACAGGGGAACACTGAAGCTTTCTTT | CASSPGQGNTEAFF
TRBJ1-1 | - | TRBV4-1 | - | TGCGCCAGCAGCCAAGTCAGGGCAGGGAACACTGAAGCTTTCTTT | CASSQVRAGNTEAFF
TRBJ2-1 | - | TRBV7-8 | - | TGTGCCAGCAGCTTACTCGGACAGTACAATGAGCAGTTCTTC | CASSLLGQYNEQFF
TRBJ2-5 | - | TRBV2 | - | TGTGCCAGCAGCCGGGCAGGGGAGACCCAGTACTTC | CASSRAGETQYF
TRBJ1-2 | TRBD1 | TRBV19 | once | TGTGCCAGTACCCTTGACAGGGCCACCTATGGCTACACCTTC | CASTLDRATYGYTF
TRBJ2-1 | - | TRBV20-1 | - | TGCAGTGCAGCCCAAAATGAGCAGTTCTTC | CSAAQNEQFF
TRBJ2-7 | - | TRBV6-1 | - | TGTGCCAGCAGTCGAGGACAGAACTACGAGCAGTACTTC | CASSRGQNYEQYF
TRBJ2-2 | TRBD2 | TRBV7-3 | - | TGTGCCAGCAGCTCGGGACTAGCGGGGGGGCAATTAGACACCGGGGAGCTGTTTTTT | CASSSGLAGGQLDTGELFF
TRBJ2-5 | TRBD2 | TRBV5-4 | - | TGTGCCAGCAGCTCGCCTAGCGGGGGGCTAGAGACCCAGTACTTC | CASSSPSGGLETQYF
TRBJ2-3 | - | TRBV7-9 | - | TGTGCCAGCAGCCCCGGACTACCACCGACCTTCACAGATACGCAGTATTTT | CASSPGLPPTFTDTQYF
TRBJ1-2 | - | TRBV5-1 | once | TGCGCCAGCAGCCTACTGGACGGAGGAGGCTATGGCTACACCTTC | CASSLLDGGGYGYTF
TRBJ1-1 | TRBD1 | TRBV5-1 | - | TGCGCCAGCAGCTTTGTGCGGCCCACAGGGGTACGCCAGCAGGGGTTTAGGGATCGCACTGAAGCTTTCTTT | CASSFVRPTGVRQQGFRDRTEAFF
TRBJ1-2 | - | TRBV5-6 | - | TGTGCCAGCAGCGCGGCGGGGGCCGACGGCTACACCTTC | CASSAAGADGYTF
TRBJ1-3 | - | TRBV4-1 | once | TGCGCCAGCAGCCAAGATGAGAGTAGAAACACCATATATTTT | CASSQDESRNTIYF
TRBJ2-7 | - | TRBV6-6 | few | TGTGCCAGCAGCTTTACTCTCTACGAGCAGTACTTC | CASSFTLYEQYF
TRBJ2-1 | TRBD2 | TRBV27 | - | TGTGCCAGCAGGACGGGACTAGTCCCCAATGAGCAGTTCTTC | CASRTGLVPNEQFF
TRBJ1-1 | TRBD1 | TRBV7-9 | - | TGTGCCAGCAGCCGCGCGGGACAGGACCTTGAGATGGCTTTCTTT | CASSRAGQDLEMAFF
TRBJ2-5 | - | TRBV5-1 | - | TGCGCCAGCAGCTTGCCGGTCGAACCAGAGACCCAGTACTTC | CASSLPVEPETQYF
TRBJ2-3 | TRBD2 | TRBV4-1 | - | TGCGCCAGCAGCCAAGGTACAGCAGGGACTAGGTATTTGGGCACAGATACGCAGTATTTT | CASSQGTAGTRYLGTDTQYF
TRBJ2-7 | - | TRBV5-6 | - | TGTGCCAGCCAAAGTTCGGGGAACGAGCAGTACTTC | CASQSSGNEQYF
TRBJ1-2 | - | TRBV7-8 | once | TGTGCCAGCAGCTTCAGGGACACCCAAGGTCGAACCTTC | CASSFRDTQGRTF
TRBJ2-2 | TRBD1 | TRBV5-1 | - | TGCGCCAGCAGCACCCCGGGACAGGGTTTCGTTAACACCGGGGAGCTGTTTTTT | CASSTPGQGFVNTGELFF
TRBJ2-2 | - | TRBV2 | - | TGTGCCAGCACCGTCGTAGCGAGCGGGGAGCTGTTTTTT | CASTVVASGELFF
TRBJ2-2 | TRBD2 | TRBV5-1 | - | TGCGCCAGCAGCTCCGGGACTAGCGGCTGGAACACCGGGGAGCTGTTTTTT | CASSSGTSGWNTGELFF